Below, 9 T cell receptor beta chains from the same sample are listed, as sequenced in a study of shared clonotypes between healthy human individuals. Clones were read by immunoSEQ multiplex PCR, and TCRdb kept only the in-frame ones, dropping some. Seen here are fewer than 1.4 million clones, around 82% observed once, and the top ten hold roughly 0.61%. Sequencing used memory CD4+ T cells from PBMCs. The subset: CD45RA-negative fraction. These TCRs come from a man in his late teens or twenties in good health. Some clones in this sample may be carry-over from other donors' samples.

This sequence joins TRBV4-2 and TRBJ2-1, with TRBD2 identical over 10 bases. Germline CDR1 reads LGHNA; CDR2 reads YNFKEQ. After removal of 2 bases from V and 2 bases from J, the junction contained 15 bases not matched to a gene. The CDR3 extends over 20 amino acids. The CDR3 sequence: CASSQRNPSGSWGTYNEQFF. The CDR3 nucleotides are TGTGCCAGCAGCCAACGAAACCCTAGCGGGAGCTGGGGGACCTACAATGAGCAGTTCTTC.

The CDR3, as DNA: TGTGCCAGCAGTTTCGAGGGTTCGGGGTCCTACGAGCAGTACTTC. Its protein is CASSFEGSGSYEQYF. The chain recombines TRBV28 with TRBJ2-7, with a possible D match to TRBD2 (5 bases). The CDR3 spans 15 residues. Germline CDR1 is MDHEN and CDR2 is SYDVKM. Trimming took off 3 bases at V and 1 base at J, with 13 bases between the two ends.

As concerns this clone: The same CDR3 can be traced to other DNA sequences in this sample. This chain connects TRBV30 to TRBJ2-5; no clear D. Trimming removed 2 bases at V and 5 bases at J, with 6 bases between. CDR3 length: 11 residues. In germline, CDR1 is GTSNPN, CDR2 SVGIG (reference sequence). CDR3 region: CAWSPRETQYF. The CDR3 coding sequence is TGTGCCTGGAGTCCACGTGAGACCCAGTACTTC.

The chain has TRBV5-1 and TRBJ1-1; 10 bases match TRBD1. J was trimmed by 6 bases and V by 4 bases; bases with no gene match: 3. This CDR3 has 13 amino acids. In germline, CDR1 is SGHRS, CDR2 YFSETQ. The CDR3, as DNA: TGCGCCAGCAGCCGGGACAGGGGTTCTGAAGCTTTCTTT. This encodes CASSRDRGSEAFF.

The J gene is TRBJ2-5, the V gene TRBV10-3, with D hard to call. V was cut by 6 bases and J by 4 bases, with 9 bases left in between. This CDR3 has 12 residues. Germline CDR1 reads ENHRY; CDR2 reads SYGVKD. The CDR3 DNA is TGTGCCATCAGCAGTAAGCCAGAGACCCAGTACTTC. Its translation is CAISSKPETQYF.

V usage is TRBV27 and J usage is TRBJ1-2; D perhaps matches TRBD1 (5 bases). Germline-derived CDR1 and CDR2 are MNHEY and SMNVEV (reference sequence). V was clipped by 2 bases and J by 1 base, with 8 bases between them. The CDR3 has 14 residues. CDR3 sequence: CASSLQGLNYGYTF. As DNA, the CDR3 is TGTGCCAGCAGTTTACAGGGCCTTAACTATGGCTACACCTTC.

The J gene is TRBJ2-7, the V gene TRBV20-1; no reliable D call. Trimming pared 3 bases from V and 6 bases from J, leaving 9 bases between. This CDR3 contains 11 residues. Per the germline V gene, CDR1 is DFQATT and CDR2 is SNEGSKA (reference sequence). The chain's CDR3 is CSASLAAEQYF. The CDR3 DNA follows: TGCAGTGCTAGTCTCGCGGCCGAGCAGTACTTC.

V is TRBV2 and J is TRBJ1-1; no clear D gene. The CDR3 extends over 11 amino acids. CDR1 is SNHLY and CDR2 is FYNNEI in the germline V gene. V dropped 5 bases and J dropped 7 bases, with 8 bases sitting between them. The CDR3 spells CASSYAGEAFF. The CDR3 DNA reads TGTGCCAGCAGTTATGCAGGTGAAGCTTTCTTT.

The chain links TRBV6-1 to TRBJ1-1; D remains ambiguous. Trimming left V 6 bases short and J 1 base short, with 12 bases between. Germline assignment: CDR1 MNHNS and CDR2 SASEGT. The CDR3 consists of 14 residues. The CDR3 DNA sequence: TGTGCCAGCAGCGCCCTGTTTGGGAACACTGAAGCTTTCTTT. It translates to CASSALFGNTEAFF.